These T cell receptor beta chains were read from a single sample in a study of cytomegalovirus exposure and HLA in healthy donors. Assay: immunoSEQ multiplex PCR; the TCRdb copy retains only in-frame clones and omits some. The sample has 150,000 to 200,000 clones; about 75% are singletons. Sequencing used PBMCs. These receptors all come from a man aged 50 to 60 in good health and CMV-seropositive. The CDR3 runs from the conserved cysteine through the conserved F or W.

V	J	CDR3
TRBV19	TRBJ1-4	CASSIDPGTANEKLFF
TRBV7-8	TRBJ2-5	CASSFSETQYF
TRBV5-4	TRBJ2-7	CASSSPGTGYPYF
TRBV27	TRBJ2-1	CASGGGYNEQFF
TRBV27	TRBJ2-7	CASSLTQQGSYEQYF
TRBV6-1	TRBJ1-5	CASSALWTGGWDQPQHF
TRBV25-1	TRBJ2-5	CASSVGGVETQYF
TRBV28	TRBJ2-7	CASSSPRNRGEGSYEQYF
TRBV30	TRBJ2-6	CAWSPARGANVLTF
TRBV4-3	TRBJ2-3	CASSQDRRGGDTQYF
TRBV4-1	TRBJ2-7	CASSQTAGGLYEQYF
TRBV5-4	TRBJ1-1	CASASGSNTEAFF
TRBV19	TRBJ1-6	CASRRGTVGNSPLHF
TRBV18	TRBJ2-1	CASSGQGNEQFF
TRBV13	TRBJ2-3	CASSQTSGGGNTQYF
TRBV4-3	TRBJ2-3	CASSRGLGGGVSTDTQYF
TRBV19	TRBJ1-1	CASSRGTGGWTEAFF
TRBV5-1	TRBJ1-2	CASSFLGAMEYGYTF
TRBV7-9	TRBJ2-5	CSSSLGTGGARETQYF
TRBV28	TRBJ1-5	CASRDTGQGNQPQHF
TRBV7-6	TRBJ1-5	CASSLASGYSNQPQHF
TRBV6-1	TRBJ1-4	CASRPTLATNEKLFF
TRBV11-3	TRBJ1-4	CASSLEWTGDEKLFF
TRBV28	TRBJ1-1	CASSLDRGQTEAFF
TRBV5-4	TRBJ2-5	CASSSGTSGQGAGTQYF
TRBV7-9	TRBJ2-1	CSSSFRDSVYNEQFF